The 5 T cell receptor beta chains presented below share a single source sample, sequenced in a study of T-cell memory formation after mild COVID-19. TCRdb redid the calling of the 5' RACE reads with MiXCR, one entry per CDR3 protein. This table holds 240,000 or so distinct CDR3 sequences, 7.5% to 10% found once. Sample: PBMCs or a T cell subset sorted from them (not recorded which). The receptors stem from a man between 18 and 35 years old who had mild COVID-19 (a few samples of this study predate the infection). Cell type and time point are not known.

The chain links TRBV20-1 to TRBJ1-6, with 8 bases matching TRBD1. Per the germline V gene, CDR1 is DFQATT and CDR2 is SNEGSKA (reference sequence). The CDR3 consists of 15 residues. Unmatched junction bases numbered 7, after V lost 3 bases and J lost 6 bases. The CDR3 DNA is TGCAGTGCTAGTATCACAGGGGGTCCTAATTCACCCCTCCACTTT. It codes for CSASITGGPNSPLHF.

This clonotype was observed a few times. The chain has TRBV7-9 and TRBJ2-3; no reliable D call. Germline CDR1 and CDR2: SEHNR and FQNEAQ (reference sequence). V was cut by 5 bases and J by 4 bases, with 10 bases left in between. The length of the CDR3 is 13 residues. Here the CDR3 DNA reads TGTGCCAGCAGCCAAAGGGTTTCAGATACGCAGTATTTT. Translating gives CASSQRVSDTQYF.

This clonotype appeared many times. The CDR3 region is CASRPPGGGYEQYF. In nucleotides, the CDR3 is TGCGCCAGCAGACCACCAGGAGGGGGGTACGAGCAGTACTTC. J is TRBJ2-7 and V is TRBV5-1; tentatively, D is TRBD1 or TRBD2 (6 bases each). V gave up 5 bases and J gave up 4 bases, with 16 bases separating them. The CDR3 spans 14 residues. From germline, CDR1 is SGHRS and CDR2 YFSETQ.

In this sample, this clonotype turned up a few times. The J gene is TRBJ2-7, the V gene TRBV2; TRBD1 matches at 12 bases. Germline V gene data show CDR1 as SNHLY and CDR2 as FYNNEI. Trimming cost V 8 bases and J 5 bases; bases outside gene matches: 7. The CDR3 totals 14 residues. CDR3 amino acids: CASVTGTGGDEQYF. In nucleotides, the CDR3 is TGTGCCAGCGTTACCGGGACAGGGGGCGACGAGCAGTACTTC.

V is TRBV11-2 and J is TRBJ2-5, with TRBD2 as a possible D gene (5 bases). Germline V CDR1 and CDR2: SGHAT, FQNNGV. Trimming cost V 3 bases and J 3 bases, with 20 bases left between them. CDR3 size: 17 residues. Here the CDR3 reads CASSFGWAGKLKETQYF. Written as DNA, the CDR3 is TGTGCCAGCAGCTTCGGTTGGGCGGGCAAACTAAAAGAGACCCAGTACTTC.